A single sample is the source of the 31 T cell receptor beta chains below, sequenced in a study of T cell responses to AZD1222 COVID-19 vaccine. The protocol was immunoSEQ multiplex PCR, while the TCRdb copy is restricted to in-frame clones and leaves out a portion. The sample shows about 140,000 clones, about 88% of them seen only once. Sample: peripheral blood, taken on day 0 of AZD1222 vaccination. The receptor source for this set is an adult in good health.

This rearrangement joins TRBV9 to TRBJ2-1; 10 bases are a match to TRBD2. J was trimmed by 7 bases and V by 0 bases; bases with no gene match: 4. The CDR3 length is 15 residues. Germline V gene lookup returns CDR1 SGDLS and CDR2 YYNGEE. CDR3 residues: CASSVGLAGGNEQFF. CDR3 in DNA: TGTGCCAGCAGCGTAGGCTTAGCGGGAGGAAATGAGCAGTTCTTC.

The chain couples TRBV5-1 to TRBJ2-3, with a possible D match to TRBD2 (6 bases). Trimming stripped 4 bases from V and 4 bases from J, with 13 bases between. This CDR3 region has 14 residues. Germline CDR1 and CDR2: SGHRS and YFSETQ. The CDR3 bases are TGCGCCAGCAGCCGGGGGTTGAGGTCAGATACGCAGTATTTT. Its translation: CASSRGLRSDTQYF.

J is TRBJ1-2 and V is TRBV6-5; no clear D. There are 13 residues in the CDR3. Trimming removed 6 bases at V and 3 bases at J, with 11 bases between. Germline CDR1 is MNHEY and CDR2 is SVGAGI. CDR3 protein: CASSSTGDYGYTF. CDR3 nucleotides: TGTGCCAGCAGCTCTACCGGGGACTATGGCTACACCTTC.

The chain is built from TRBV6-5 and TRBJ2-7; no reliable D call. V was cut by 6 bases and J by 6 bases, with 15 bases left in between. Germline-derived CDR1 and CDR2 are MNHEY and SVGAGI. The CDR3 loop spans 13 amino acids. The CDR3 DNA follows: TGTGCCAGCAGAAGACCTGATAAGGGCGAGCAGTACTTC. This sequence encodes CASRRPDKGEQYF.

The rearrangement links TRBV6-5 to TRBJ1-2; 7 positions match TRBD1. In germline, CDR1 is MNHEY, CDR2 SVGAGI. J gave up 5 bases and V 6 bases, and 9 bases lay outside the gene matches. CDR3 size: 14 residues. Here the CDR3 DNA reads TGTGCCAGCAGAAAAAAGGGGGCTGAATATGGCTACACCTTC. It yields the protein CASRKKGAEYGYTF.

This clone was seen just once. This rearrangement joins TRBV19 to TRBJ1-2; a weak D match, TRBD1 (6 bases). Germline V gene data show CDR1 as LNHDA and CDR2 as SQIVND (reference sequence). CDR3 length: 17 amino acids. The V and J ends lost 5 bases and 8 bases respectively, with 27 bases between them. The CDR3 DNA sequence: TGTGCCAGTAGTCCAGGGTTCAGAGACAGGATGCAACGCGGCTACACCTTC. This gives the protein CASSPGFRDRMQRGYTF.

V and J are TRBV19 and TRBJ1-5; D is unclear. This CDR3 has 13 residues. Trimming left V 6 bases short and J 4 bases short, with 10 bases between. Germline CDR1 reads LNHDA; CDR2 reads SQIVND (reference sequence). This CDR3 reads CASSVQQNQPQHF. CDR3 DNA: TGTGCCAGTAGCGTACAGCAAAATCAGCCCCAGCATTTT.

V gene TRBV11-2 combines with J gene TRBJ1-3, with a possible D match to TRBD1 (5 bases). The CDR3 consists of 18 residues. The germline V gene has CDR1 SGHAT and CDR2 FQNNGV. V was shortened by 5 bases and J by 0 bases, with 20 bases between the two germline ends. CDR3 nucleotides: TGTGCCAGCAGCCGGATTAGACGGGACGTCCGCTCTGGAAACACCATATATTTT. Translated, it gives CASSRIRRDVRSGNTIYF.

This clone has a handful of counts. The CDR3 region is CASTFGHLNTEAFF. The CDR3 region has the DNA TGCGCCAGCACCTTTGGACACCTGAACACTGAAGCTTTCTTT. The rearrangement joins TRBV4-1 to TRBJ1-1; a possible D gene is TRBD1 (5 bases). Germline CDR1 reads MGHRA; CDR2 reads YSYEKL. The CDR3 has 14 residues. Trimming pared 7 bases from V and 0 bases from J, leaving 12 bases between.

The rearrangement links TRBV7-9 to TRBJ1-1; D is perhaps TRBD1 (5 bases). Germline V gene sequence: CDR1 SEHNR, CDR2 FQNEAQ (reference sequence). Trimming stripped 1 base from V and 4 bases from J, with 10 bases between. This CDR3 has 14 residues. CDR3 in DNA: TGTGCCAGCAGCTTAGTATTGGGGGTCACTGAAGCTTTCTTT. Protein product: CASSLVLGVTEAFF.

The chain recombines TRBV6-7 with TRBJ2-2, with 8 positions matching TRBD1. TRBV6-7 is known as an ORF, though its function is uncertain. The V segment lost 10 bases and the J segment 4 bases; nucleotides outside the gene matches: 11. CDR3 size: 15 residues. In DNA, the CDR3 is TGTGCCATCCGACCCGGACAGGGAGGCACCGGGGAGCTGTTTTTT. This translates into CAIRPGQGGTGELFF.

V usage is TRBV6-2 or TRBV6-3 and J usage is TRBJ1-6; a possible D gene is TRBD1 (6 bases). Germline-derived CDR1 and CDR2 are MNHEY and SVGEGT. This CDR3 has 17 residues. Trimming cost V 4 bases and J 7 bases, with 20 bases left between them. CDR3 loop: CASSSEQGRSGNSPLHF. In DNA form, the CDR3 reads TGTGCCAGCAGTTCCGAACAGGGAAGGTCCGGGAATTCACCCCTCCACTTT.

The rearrangement links TRBV30 to TRBJ2-7, with 9 bases fitting TRBD1. J lost 5 bases, V lost 3 bases, and 5 bases had no gene match. Germline CDR1 and CDR2: GTSNPN and SVGIG (reference sequence). The CDR3 runs to 13 residues. DNA for the CDR3: TGTGCCTGGAGACAGGGGGCTGGGAACGAGCAGTACTTC. Protein product: CAWRQGAGNEQYF.

This clone was detected a few times. This chain links TRBV2 with TRBJ1-2; D is ambiguous. This CDR3 region has 13 residues. The V end was cut by 8 bases, the J end by 8 bases, with 18 bases between. From germline, CDR1 is SNHLY and CDR2 FYNNEI. The chain's CDR3 is CASSRDGPRGYTF. The CDR3 DNA reads TGTGCCAGCTCCCGGGATGGGCCGCGCGGCTACACCTTC.

This rearrangement joins TRBV12-3 or TRBV12-4 to TRBJ1-6; D not resolved. Trimming took off 6 bases at V and 8 bases at J, with 11 bases between the two ends. CDR3 length equals 13 residues. The CDR3 DNA reads as TGTGCCAGCAGGGGTCCCCGGTATTCACCCCTCCACTTT. Translation gives CASRGPRYSPLHF.

The chain links TRBV11-3 to TRBJ2-3; D is uncertain. V was cut by 6 bases and J by 0 bases, with 13 bases left in between. This CDR3 is 15 amino acids long. Per germline, CDR1 SGHNT and CDR2 YENEEA. The CDR3 spells CASSLNFGSTDTQYF. CDR3 sequence (DNA): TGTGCCAGCAGTTTAAACTTTGGGAGCACAGATACGCAGTATTTT.

This sequence joins TRBV18 and TRBJ1-2; unclear D gene. This CDR3 has 15 amino acids. V lost 6 bases to trimming and J lost 3 bases, with 17 bases between them. In germline, CDR1 is KGHSH, CDR2 LQKENI. In nucleotides, the CDR3 is TGTGCCAGCTCCCCAAATCAAGTCGTCGACTATGGCTACACCTTC. It specifies CASSPNQVVDYGYTF.

The chain couples TRBV5-1 to TRBJ1-2, with 9 bases matching TRBD1. There are 16 residues in the CDR3. Germline V CDR1 and CDR2: SGHRS, YFSETQ. J lost 4 bases, V lost 0 bases, and 7 bases had no gene match. CDR3 nucleotides: TGCGCCAGCAGCTTGGCCGGGACAGGGATCGCCTATGGCTACACCTTC. Translation: CASSLAGTGIAYGYTF.

About this clone: In the same sample, other DNA sequences code for this CDR3. The chain is built from TRBV30 and TRBJ1-1; tentative D call: TRBD1 (6 bases). V lost 3 bases and J 4 bases, leaving 12 bases between the germline ends. This CDR3 region has 13 residues. Germline V lookup: CDR1 GTSNPN, CDR2 SVGIG (reference sequence). The CDR3 spells CAWRETGSTEAFF. In DNA, the CDR3 is TGTGCCTGGAGGGAGACAGGTTCCACTGAAGCTTTCTTT.

The chain recombines TRBV7-2 with TRBJ1-1; D possibly corresponds to TRBD1 (5 bases). Germline CDR1 is SGHTA and CDR2 is FQGNSA. The CDR3 is made up of 18 amino acids. V lost 3 bases to trimming and J lost 0 bases, with 20 bases between them. The DNA of the CDR3 is TGTGCCAGCAGCTTGCGGGCAGGGACGGGTCGTCTGAACACTGAAGCTTTCTTT. It translates to CASSLRAGTGRLNTEAFF.

The V call is TRBV30, the J call TRBJ2-1; 10 nucleotides line up with TRBD2. J lost 9 bases, V lost 5 bases, and 10 bases had no gene match. This CDR3 spans 14 amino acids. The V gene's germline CDR1 is GTSNPN and CDR2 SVGIG (reference sequence). This CDR3 is CAWGYSGRRLEQFF. CDR3 DNA: TGTGCCTGGGGTTATAGCGGGAGGCGACTTGAGCAGTTCTTC.

The chain joins TRBV4-1 to TRBJ1-2, with 10 positions matching TRBD1. Trimming at V came to 4 bases and at J to 0 bases, leaving 2 bases not matched to a gene. This CDR3 has 15 residues. Germline V gene data show CDR1 as MGHRA and CDR2 as YSYEKL. The CDR3 sequence: CASSRGQGANYGYTF. The CDR3, as DNA: TGCGCCAGCAGCCGAGGACAGGGGGCTAACTATGGCTACACCTTC.

The CDR3: CASSTPGGADTQYF. Written as DNA, the CDR3 is TGTGCCAGCAGTACCCCTGGTGGTGCAGATACGCAGTATTTT. V is TRBV28 and J is TRBJ2-3; no reliable D call. This CDR3 comprises 14 residues. The germline V gene has CDR1 MDHEN and CDR2 SYDVKM. Trimming pared 5 bases from V and 4 bases from J, leaving 13 bases between.

The CDR3 sequence is CASSLVSGTGSDTQYF. The CDR3 DNA is TGCGCCAGCAGCTTGGTATCCGGGACAGGGTCCGATACGCAGTATTTT. The chain combines TRBV5-1 with TRBJ2-3, with TRBD1 matching 9 bases. Looked up from germline, CDR1 is SGHRS and CDR2 is YFSETQ. Unmatched junction bases numbered 8, after V lost 0 bases and J lost 6 bases. The CDR3 covers 16 residues.

The rearrangement joins TRBV19 to TRBJ2-3, with 10 bases fitting TRBD1. Germline CDR1 reads LNHDA; CDR2 reads SQIVND (reference sequence). The CDR3 covers 13 residues. V lost 10 bases, J lost 4 bases, and 5 bases stayed unmatched. The CDR3 loop is CAIGQGGPDTQYF. In DNA form, the CDR3 reads TGTGCCATTGGACAGGGGGGCCCAGATACGCAGTATTTT. Full variable domain (rest looked up from reference TRBV19 and TRBJ2-3): DGGITQSPKYLFRKEGQNVTLSCEQNLNHDAMYWYRQDPGQGLRLIYYSQIVNDFQKGDIAEGYSVSREKKESFPLTVTSAQKNPTAFYLCAIGQGGPDTQYFGPGTRLTVL.

This clone occurred once. The chain employs TRBV9 and TRBJ1-5, with D possibly being TRBD1 (5 bases). The CDR3 consists of 14 residues. V was clipped by 3 bases and J by 5 bases, with 12 bases between them. The germline V gene has CDR1 SGDLS and CDR2 YYNGEE. DNA of the CDR3: TGTGCCAGCAGCGCCTCATGGGGGTATCAGCCCCAGCATTTT. This gives the protein CASSASWGYQPQHF.

The chain links TRBV7-3 to TRBJ2-1; a weak D match, TRBD2 (6 bases). Germline CDR1 reads SGHTA; CDR2 reads FQGTGA. This CDR3 has 14 residues. Trimming removed 4 bases at V and 7 bases at J, with 14 bases between. As DNA, the CDR3 is TGTGCCAGCAGCTCTGAGACTAGTGGGAATGAGCAGTTCTTC. Protein product: CASSSETSGNEQFF.

The chain carries TRBV2 and TRBJ2-1; 15 bases map to TRBD2. The CDR3 totals 14 residues. The junction had 2 bases not matched to a gene; V was cut back by 7 bases and J by 7 bases. Germline lookup yields CDR1 SNHLY and CDR2 FYNNEI. The CDR3 sequence: CASNGLAGGNEQFF. CDR3 nucleotide sequence: TGTGCCAGCAACGGACTAGCGGGAGGGAATGAGCAGTTCTTC.

The chain has TRBV5-1 and TRBJ2-1; 11 nucleotides line up with TRBD2. CDR1 and CDR2 from the germline V gene are SGHRS and YFSETQ. With 6 bases clipped from V and 3 bases from J, the junction kept 8 bases outside the gene matches. The CDR3 loop spans 16 amino acids. This CDR3 reads CASTTVAGGLYNEQFF. The CDR3 coding sequence is TGCGCCAGCACCACCGTAGCGGGAGGGCTCTACAATGAGCAGTTCTTC.

This clone was detected once. The V call is TRBV12-5, the J call TRBJ2-4; D gene uncertain. V dropped 4 bases and J dropped 0 bases, with 10 bases sitting between them. This CDR3 has 15 residues. Germline loops: CDR1 LGHNT, CDR2 FRNRAP. DNA of the CDR3: TGTGCTAGTGGTTCAGACGTACTAGCCAAAAACATTCAGTACTTC. Amino acid sequence: CASGSDVLAKNIQYF.

This chain links TRBV28 with TRBJ1-6; 9 bases agree with TRBD1. Germline CDR1 is MDHEN and CDR2 is SYDVKM. The J segment lost 5 bases and the V segment lost 7 bases, leaving 3 bases of the junction unmatched. The length of the CDR3 is 14 residues. CDR3 bases: TGTGCCAGCAACAGGGGGCTCCATAATTCACCCCTCCACTTT. It codes for CASNRGLHNSPLHF. The full variable domain, with the rest looked up from reference TRBV28 and TRBJ1-6, is DVKVTQSSRYLVKRTGEKVFLECVQDMDHENMFWYRQDPGLGLRLIYFSYDVKMKEKGDIPEGYSVSREKKERFSLILESASTNQTSMYLCASNRGLHNSPLHFGNGTRLTVT.